Listed here are 8 T cell receptor beta chains from one sample, sequenced in a study of monozygotic twins with inflammatory bowel disease. No DNA is given; TCRdb re-called the 5' RACE reads and lists each CDR3 protein once. This sample's table has around 99,000 distinct CDR3 sequences. Sequencing was carried out using blood. These receptors all come from a human donor with ulcerative colitis or Crohn's disease, or a healthy co-twin of an affected twin (not recorded which).

The chain recombines TRBV6-6 with TRBJ2-7; TCRdb designates TRBD1, a call that cannot be tested without DNA. This CDR3 is built from 13 residues. Germline CDR1 MNHNY, CDR2 SVGAGI (reference sequence). CDR3 loop: CASSYSPGNEQYF.

V and J are TRBV24-1 and TRBJ2-3; without DNA, the TCRdb call of TRBD2 cannot be checked. The CDR3 is 16 amino acids. Germline values: CDR1 KGHDR, CDR2 SFDVKD. CDR3 sequence reads: CATSDRRLAGSDTQYF.

V is TRBV15 and J is TRBJ2-2; there is no DNA to check the TCRdb D call of TRBD1. This CDR3 comprises 15 residues. Germline CDR1 and CDR2: LNHNV and YYDKDF (reference sequence). CDR3 sequence: CATRRTGLNTGELFF. The full variable domain, rest sourced from reference TRBV15 and TRBJ2-2, is DAMVIQNPRYQVTQFGKPVTLSCSQTLNHNVMYWYQQKSSQAPKLLFHYYDKDFNNEADTPDNFQSRRPNTSFCFLDIRSPGLGDTAMYLCATRRTGLNTGELFFGEGSRLTVL.

The genes are TRBV5-1 and TRBJ2-1; the D gene TCRdb calls, TRBD2, cannot be checked with no DNA. The CDR3 runs 15 residues. CDR1 and CDR2 from the germline V gene are SGHRS and YFSETQ. Here the CDR3 reads CASSMTSGSLNEQFF. Using reference TRBV5-1 and TRBJ2-1 for the parts outside the CDR3, the full variable domain is KAGVTQTPRYLIKTRGQQVTLSCSPISGHRSVSWYQQTPGQGLQFLFEYFSETQRNKGNFPGRFSGRQFSNSRSEMNVSTLELGDSALYLCASSMTSGSLNEQFFGPGTRLTVL.

V is TRBV7-2 and J is TRBJ2-2. Germline CDR1 SGHTA, CDR2 FQGNSA. The CDR3 is 16 amino acids. CDR3 sequence reads: CASSLTLYTNTGELFF. Full variable domain (missing parts from reference TRBV7-2 and TRBJ2-2): GAGVSQSPSNKVTEKGKDVELRCDPISGHTALYWYRQSLGQGLEFLIYFQGNSAPDKSGLPSDRFSAERTGGSVSTLTIQRTQQEDSAVYLCASSLTLYTNTGELFFGEGSRLTVL.

This CDR3 is CAISDTSTGTSGEQYF. This rearrangement joins TRBV10-3 to TRBJ2-7; lacking DNA, the TRBD2 call made by TCRdb goes unchecked. The germline CDR1 and CDR2 sequences are ENHRY and SYGVKD. The CDR3 totals 16 residues.

CDR3 in amino acids: CASGTMIGLADTQYF. The rearrangement joins TRBV12-5 to TRBJ2-3. CDR3 length: 15 residues. The germline V gene has CDR1 LGHNT and CDR2 FRNRAP.

The chain recombines TRBV2 with TRBJ2-3; TCRdb lists TRBD2, though no DNA is available to test this call. CDR1 is SNHLY, CDR2 FYNNEI, per germline. The CDR3 is 14 residues long. The CDR3 sequence is CASNRLAGVDTQYF.